These 25 T cell receptor beta chains came from one sample sequenced in a study of control samples from healthy donors and cancer patients. The repertoire was sequenced with immunoSEQ multiplex PCR; TCRdb's copy has only in-frame clones and lacks some. Of tens of thousands of clones in the sample, roughly 65% were seen once. Sequenced input: formalin-fixed, paraffin-embedded tissue. The receptor set was obtained from a male donor with melanoma.

This clone is categorized as medium-sized. The rearrangement uses TRBV20-1 and TRBJ1-2; tentative D call: TRBD1 (5 bases). Germline CDR1 DFQATT, CDR2 SNEGSKA (reference sequence). The CDR3 length is 10 residues. V was pared by 3 bases and J by 7 bases, with 6 bases between. The CDR3 region is CSASGAGYTF. The CDR3 region has the DNA TGCAGTGCTAGTGGGGCTGGCTACACCTTC.

This clone was detected a few times. V and J are TRBV20-1 and TRBJ2-3, with 11 bases identical to TRBD2. Germline values: CDR1 DFQATT, CDR2 SNEGSKA (reference sequence). V was pared by 3 bases and J by 5 bases, with 4 bases of the junction left unmatched. This CDR3 has 14 amino acids. CDR3 sequence (DNA): TGCAGTGCTAGTAGCGGGAGGGCCGTAGATACGCAGTATTTT. It codes for CSASSGRAVDTQYF.

This clone has only a few counts. The rearrangement joins TRBV2 to TRBJ1-1, with D unclear. V lost 3 bases to trimming and J lost 1 base, with 6 bases between them. CDR3 length: 13 amino acids. Germline assignment: CDR1 SNHLY and CDR2 FYNNEI. CDR3 protein: CASSDRGNTEAFF. The CDR3 bases are TGTGCCAGCAGTGATCGGGGGAACACTGAAGCTTTCTTT.

The chain recombines TRBV18 with TRBJ2-1; the match to TRBD2 covers 14 bases. This CDR3 region has 17 residues. The germline CDR1 and CDR2 sequences are KGHSH and LQKENI. The V segment lost 3 bases and the J segment 8 bases; nucleotides outside the gene matches: 9. For the CDR3, the DNA is TGTGCCAGCTCACCCTATGGACTAGCGGGAGGTACGGATGAGCAGTTCTTC. Protein: CASSPYGLAGGTDEQFF.

The chain combines TRBV6-2 or TRBV6-3 with TRBJ2-7; no reliable D call. The CDR3 totals 12 residues. CDR1 MNHEY and CDR2 SVGEGT come from the germline V gene. Trimming pared 0 bases from V and 4 bases from J, leaving 4 bases between. The CDR3 region is CASSYSSYEQYF. The CDR3 DNA reads as TGTGCCAGCAGTTACTCTTCTTACGAGCAGTACTTC.

This chain links TRBV19 with TRBJ2-5, with D unclear. Germline-derived CDR1 and CDR2 are LNHDA and SQIVND (reference sequence). The CDR3 consists of 15 residues. Between the trimmed V and J ends, which lost 9 bases and 1 base, there was a span of 18 bases. The CDR3 protein is CARSLATGGQETQYF. CDR3 sequence (DNA): TGTGCCAGGAGCTTGGCAACGGGTGGCCAAGAGACCCAGTACTTC.

The V gene is TRBV27, the J gene TRBJ1-1; a possible D gene is TRBD1 (6 bases). Germline V gene lookup returns CDR1 MNHEY and CDR2 SMNVEV (reference sequence). This CDR3 contains 14 residues. V lost 3 bases and J lost 0, with 8 bases in between. CDR3 coding DNA: TGTGCCAGCAGTTTCGGACAGATGAACACTGAAGCTTTCTTT. Its translation is CASSFGQMNTEAFF.

In this sample, this clone turned up a few times. The CDR3 DNA reads TGTGCCAGCAGTGTGGCCGGGGAGCTGTTTTTT. It is translated as CASSVAGELFF. The chain employs TRBV2 and TRBJ2-2; no firm D call. Trimming removed 4 bases from V and 6 bases from J, with 3 bases in between. Germline V gene sequence: CDR1 SNHLY, CDR2 FYNNEI. CDR3 length: 11 residues.

A note on this clone: One end of the junction is discordant with germline, which a read error may explain. The chain combines TRBV7-9 with TRBJ2-3, with D tentatively TRBD1 (5 bases). Germline V gene data show CDR1 as SEHNR and CDR2 as FQNEAQ (reference sequence). CDR3 length: 9 residues. The CDR3 spells CASSSKTDF. CDR3 bases: TGTGCCAGCAGCTCCAAGACAGATTTT.

This clone was detected only a few times. The chain has TRBV19 and TRBJ1-1; no clear D gene. Germline CDR1 and CDR2: LNHDA and SQIVND (reference sequence). This CDR3 has 14 residues. V lost 3 bases to trimming and J lost 4 bases, with 12 bases between them. The DNA of the CDR3 is TGTGCCAGTAGTATGGGCGGGCATGGCACTGAAGCTTTCTTT. It specifies CASSMGGHGTEAFF. The full variable domain, in which reference TRBV19 and TRBJ1-1 provide the parts outside the CDR3, is DGGITQSPKYLFRKEGQNVTLSCEQNLNHDAMYWYRQDPGQGLRLIYYSQIVNDFQKGDIAEGYSVSREKKESFPLTVTSAQKNPTAFYLCASSMGGHGTEAFFGQGTRLTVV.

The V gene is TRBV18, the J gene TRBJ1-6, with D unclear. V shed 3 bases and J shed 5 bases, with 11 bases lying between them. The CDR3 spans 15 residues. The germline gives CDR1 KGHSH, CDR2 LQKENI. The CDR3 DNA is TGTGCCAGCTCACCCAATAGCCGTAATAATTCACCCCTCCACTTT. It encodes CASSPNSRNNSPLHF.

This sequence joins TRBV12-3 or TRBV12-4 and TRBJ1-1; maybe TRBD1 (5 bases). V was clipped by 5 bases and J by 7 bases, with 14 bases between them. The CDR3 length is 13 residues. CDR3 DNA: TGTGCCAGCAGTCGGTCCACAGGCTTTGAAGCTTTCTTT. Its translation is CASSRSTGFEAFF.

The sample holds a few counts of this clone. This rearrangement joins TRBV7-9 to TRBJ2-1, with TRBD2 matching 10 bases. V dropped 5 bases and J dropped 9; count of bases not matched to a gene: 16. From germline, CDR1 is SEHNR and CDR2 FQNEAQ (reference sequence). The CDR3 consists of 17 residues. The CDR3 loop is CASSPPRSASGGGEQFF. The CDR3 region has the DNA TGTGCCAGCAGCCCCCCCCGGTCGGCTAGCGGGGGAGGTGAGCAGTTCTTC.

CDR3 nucleotides: TGTGCCAGCAGCCAAGGGTCTAGCGGGAGGTACGAGCAGTACTTC. It codes for CASSQGSSGRYEQYF. The rearrangement joins TRBV3-1 (or the pseudogene TRBV3-2) to TRBJ2-7; 11 bases map to TRBD2. Looked up from germline, CDR1 is LGHDT and CDR2 is YNNKEL (reference sequence). The CDR3 loop spans 15 amino acids. With V trimmed by 1 base and J by 4 bases, 3 bases remained unmatched.

The CDR3 DNA reads as TGTGCCAGCTCACCGTCACCTCTGCGTAGATCCTACGAGCAGTACTTC. Protein sequence: CASSPSPLRRSYEQYF. This chain links TRBV18 with TRBJ2-7, with D uncertain. V was shortened by 3 bases and J by 1 base, with 16 bases between the two germline ends. This CDR3 region has 16 residues. Germline V CDR1 and CDR2: KGHSH, LQKENI.

The rearrangement links TRBV5-5 to TRBJ2-3, with a weak D call TRBD1 (6 bases). Germline V CDR1 and CDR2: SGHKS, YYEKEE (reference sequence). The CDR3 runs to 14 residues. V was trimmed by 3 bases and J by 4 bases, leaving 12 bases between them. The CDR3 here is CASSSPGHADTQYF. In nucleotides, the CDR3 is TGTGCCAGCAGCTCCCCGGGACATGCAGATACGCAGTATTTT.

The chain is built from TRBV7-2 and TRBJ2-3; maybe TRBD2 (5 bases). The CDR3 runs to 15 residues. V was clipped by 1 base and J by 7 bases, with 15 bases between them. The germline CDR1 and CDR2 sequences are SGHTA and FQGNSA. The CDR3 is CASSLGALGRNTQYF. The CDR3 region has the DNA TGTGCCAGCAGCTTAGGGGCTTTAGGGAGAAATACGCAGTATTTT. The full variable domain, with the rest looked up from reference TRBV7-2 and TRBJ2-3, is GAGVSQSPSNKVTEKGKDVELRCDPISGHTALYWYRQSLGQGLEFLIYFQGNSAPDKSGLPSDRFSAERTGGSVSTLTIQRTQQEDSAVYLCASSLGALGRNTQYFGPGTRLTVL.

The chain combines TRBV7-8 with TRBJ2-7, with TRBD2 matching over 7 bases. Germline CDR1 and CDR2: SGHVS and FQNEAQ. The junction had 7 bases not matched to a gene; V was cut back by 2 bases and J by 3 bases. CDR3 length: 15 residues. The DNA of the CDR3 is TGTGCCAGCAGCTTAAGGGCGGGAGACGGCTACGAGCAGTACTTC. Amino acids: CASSLRAGDGYEQYF. The complete variable domain, with remaining parts taken from reference TRBV7-8 and TRBJ2-7, reads GAGVSQSPRYKVAKRGQDVALRCDPISGHVSLFWYQQALGQGPEFLTYFQNEAQLDKSGLPSDRFFAERPEGSVSTLKIQRTQQEDSAVYLCASSLRAGDGYEQYFGPGTRLTVT.

V is TRBV18 and J is TRBJ2-1; the D call may be TRBD1 or TRBD2 (6 bases each). Trimming stripped 0 bases from V and 2 bases from J, with 8 bases between. Germline CDR1 reads KGHSH; CDR2 reads LQKENI. The CDR3 totals 15 residues. Written as DNA, the CDR3 is TGTGCCAGCTCACCACCCGGGGGCCCCTACAATGAGCAGTTCTTC. Its translation is CASSPPGGPYNEQFF.

This clone appeared a few times. V usage is TRBV24-1 and J usage is TRBJ2-1; 7 nucleotides align to TRBD1. This CDR3 spans 13 amino acids. CDR1 and CDR2 from the germline V gene are KGHDR and SFDVKD. With V trimmed by 6 bases and J by 3 bases, 1 base remained unmatched. This CDR3 reads CATSRDSYNEQFF. The CDR3, as DNA: TGTGCCACCAGTCGGGACAGCTACAATGAGCAGTTCTTC.

V and J are TRBV6-6 and TRBJ2-5; TRBD2 aligns across 10 bases. The CDR3 is 15 amino acids. In germline, CDR1 is MNHNY, CDR2 SVGAGI (reference sequence). V gave up 0 bases and J gave up 6 bases; unmatched junction bases: 4. CDR3: CASSYSAGGRQTQYF. Here the CDR3 DNA reads TGTGCCAGCAGTTACTCAGCGGGAGGGAGACAGACCCAGTACTTC.

The chain links TRBV18 to TRBJ1-1; TRBD1 is a possible D gene (6 bases). The CDR3 is made up of 15 amino acids. Germline assignment: CDR1 KGHSH and CDR2 LQKENI. Trimming cost V 3 bases and J 0 bases, with 11 bases left between them. In DNA form, the CDR3 reads TGTGCCAGCTCACCCACTCAGGGGATGAACACTGAAGCTTTCTTT. It encodes CASSPTQGMNTEAFF.

This chain connects TRBV28 to TRBJ1-5; 9 nucleotides align to TRBD1. This CDR3 is 16 amino acids long. The germline CDR1 and CDR2 sequences are MDHEN and SYDVKM. Trimming cost V 5 bases and J 6 bases; bases outside gene matches: 11. This CDR3 reads CASSIADRGVSQPQHF. Written as DNA, the CDR3 is TGTGCCAGCAGTATCGCCGACAGGGGGGTGAGTCAGCCCCAGCATTTT.

The chain joins TRBV4-1 to TRBJ1-2; D is unresolved. Germline values: CDR1 MGHRA, CDR2 YSYEKL. The CDR3 has 14 residues. Trimming took off 1 base at V and 0 bases at J, with 6 bases between the two ends. The CDR3 reads CASSQASANYGYTF. The CDR3 DNA reads as TGCGCCAGCAGCCAAGCTTCTGCTAACTATGGCTACACCTTC.

This clone was seen ten or more times. J is TRBJ1-5 and V is TRBV28; D perhaps matches TRBD1 (5 bases). The CDR3 covers 15 residues. V dropped 7 bases and J dropped 2 bases, with 15 bases sitting between them. Looked up from germline, CDR1 is MDHEN and CDR2 is SYDVKM. CDR3 bases: TGTGCCAGCATCCCGCGTGGCAGGGGCAATCAGCCCCAGCATTTT. Translation gives CASIPRGRGNQPQHF.